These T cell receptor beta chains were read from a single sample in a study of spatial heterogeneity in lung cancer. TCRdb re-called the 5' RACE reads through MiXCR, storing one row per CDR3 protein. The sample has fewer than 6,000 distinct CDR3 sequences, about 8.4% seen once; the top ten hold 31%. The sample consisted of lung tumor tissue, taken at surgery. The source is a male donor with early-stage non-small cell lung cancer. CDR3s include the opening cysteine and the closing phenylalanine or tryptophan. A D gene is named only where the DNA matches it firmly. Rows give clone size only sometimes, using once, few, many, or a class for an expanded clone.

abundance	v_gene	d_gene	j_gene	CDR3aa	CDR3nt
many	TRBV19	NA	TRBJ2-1	CASSIVEGRNNEQFF	TGTGCCAGTAGTATAGTGGAGGGGCGGAACAATGAGCAGTTCTTC
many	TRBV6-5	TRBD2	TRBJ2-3	CASTPGLAPSTDTQYF	TGTGCCAGCACCCCGGGACTAGCGCCTAGCACAGATACGCAGTATTTT
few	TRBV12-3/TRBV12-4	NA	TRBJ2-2	CASRPVGPGELFF	TGTGCCAGCAGGCCAGTGGGTCCCGGGGAGCTGTTTTTT
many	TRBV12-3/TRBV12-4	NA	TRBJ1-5	CASSRSYQPQHF	TGTGCCAGCAGTCGGAGTTATCAGCCCCAGCATTTT
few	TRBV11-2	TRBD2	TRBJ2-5	CASSLEGGGARKTQYF	TGTGCCAGCAGCTTAGAGGGCGGGGGGGCCCGGAAGACCCAGTACTTC
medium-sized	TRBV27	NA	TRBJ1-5	CASSFYSNQPQHF	TGTGCCAGCAGTTTTTATAGCAATCAGCCCCAGCATTTT
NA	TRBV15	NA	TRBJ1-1	CATSSRILSIGRNTEAFF	TGTGCCACCAGTAGCCGTATATTGTCGATAGGGAGGAACACTGAAGCTTTCTTT
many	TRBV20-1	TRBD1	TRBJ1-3	CSARPGTVGNTIYF	TGCAGTGCTAGACCCGGGACAGTAGGAAACACCATATATTTT
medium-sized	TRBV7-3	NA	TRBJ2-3	CASSLEVEDTQYF	TGTGCCAGCAGCTTAGAGGTAGAAGATACGCAGTATTTT
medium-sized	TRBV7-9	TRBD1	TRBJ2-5	CASSSQGEWGETQYF	TGTGCCAGCAGCTCGCAGGGGGAGTGGGGAGAGACCCAGTACTTC
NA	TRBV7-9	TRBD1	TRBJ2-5	CASSLTTGTGYVRETQYF	TGTGCCAGCAGCTTAACCACCGGGACAGGGTACGTGAGAGAGACCCAGTACTTC
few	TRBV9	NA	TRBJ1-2	CASSVAPGGYTF	TGTGCCAGCAGCGTAGCCCCCGGGGGCTACACCTTC
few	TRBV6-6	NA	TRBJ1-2	CASAPGSHFYGYTF	TGTGCCAGCGCGCCGGGCAGCCACTTCTATGGCTACACCTTC
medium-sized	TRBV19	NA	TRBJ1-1	CASSIAGTGYTEAFF	TGTGCCAGTAGTATAGCCGGGACGGGATACACTGAAGCTTTCTTT
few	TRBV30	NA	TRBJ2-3	CAWSFGAGTDTQYF	TGTGCCTGGAGCTTTGGAGCAGGCACAGATACGCAGTATTTT
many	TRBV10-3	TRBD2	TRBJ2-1	CAISESLAGGLDEQFF	TGTGCCATCAGTGAGTCGTTAGCGGGAGGGCTTGATGAGCAGTTCTTC
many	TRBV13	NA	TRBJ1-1	CASSSDTNTEAFF	TGTGCCAGCAGCAGTGATACGAACACTGAAGCTTTCTTT
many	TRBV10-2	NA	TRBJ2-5	CASRDRSAYQETQYF	TGCGCCAGCAGGGACCGGTCCGCGTACCAAGAGACCCAGTACTTC
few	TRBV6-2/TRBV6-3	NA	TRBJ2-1	CASSYRIMAAEQFF	TGTGCCAGCAGTTACCGGATTATGGCGGCGGAGCAGTTCTTC
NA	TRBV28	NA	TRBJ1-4	CASSFERTNEKLFF	TGTGCCAGCAGTTTTGAGAGGACTAATGAAAAACTGTTTTTT
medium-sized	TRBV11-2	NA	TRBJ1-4	CASSLEWRGGYEKLFF	TGTGCCAGCAGCTTAGAATGGAGGGGGGGATACGAAAAACTGTTTTTT
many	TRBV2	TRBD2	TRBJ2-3	CASSERDYRDTQYF	TGTGCCAGCAGCGAAAGGGACTACAGGGATACGCAGTATTTT
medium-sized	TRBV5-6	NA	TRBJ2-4	CASSLQGPAKNIQYF	TGTGCCAGCAGCCTACAGGGCCCAGCCAAAAACATTCAGTACTTC
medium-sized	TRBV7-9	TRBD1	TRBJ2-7	CASSVGTAAGKQYF	TGTGCCAGCAGCGTAGGGACAGCAGCTGGGAAGCAGTACTTC
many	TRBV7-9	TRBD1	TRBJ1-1	CASSAYRGSTEAFF	TGTGCCAGCAGCGCCTACAGGGGATCGACTGAAGCTTTCTTT
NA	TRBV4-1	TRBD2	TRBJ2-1	CASRNGLAGSNEQFF	TGCGCCAGCAGAAACGGACTAGCGGGGAGCAATGAGCAGTTCTTC
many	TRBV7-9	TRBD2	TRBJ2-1	CASSLGRSSGSKQFF	TGTGCCAGCAGCTTAGGCCGGTCTAGCGGGAGTAAGCAGTTCTTC
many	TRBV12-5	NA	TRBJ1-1	CASGLGVAEAFF	TGTGCTAGTGGTTTGGGGGTCGCTGAAGCTTTCTTT
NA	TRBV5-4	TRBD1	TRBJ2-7	CASSSQQGVYEQYF	TGTGCCAGCAGCTCTCAGCAGGGGGTATACGAGCAGTACTTC
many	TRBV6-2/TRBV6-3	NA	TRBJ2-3	CASKREPSTDTQYF	TGTGCCAGCAAGAGGGAACCCAGCACAGATACGCAGTATTTT
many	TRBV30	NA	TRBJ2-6	CAWNHWRDRNRANVLTF	TGTGCCTGGAACCATTGGCGGGACCGGAACAGGGCCAACGTCCTGACTTTC
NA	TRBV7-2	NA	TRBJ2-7	CASSQGGHSYEQYF	TGTGCCAGCAGCCAGGGGGGCCACTCCTACGAGCAGTACTTC
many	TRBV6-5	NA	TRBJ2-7	CASSYFSGTGSSYEQYF	TGTGCCAGCAGTTACTTTTCCGGGACGGGGAGCTCCTACGAGCAGTACTTC
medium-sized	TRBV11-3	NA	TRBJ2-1	CASSLRTSIYNEQFF	TGTGCCAGCAGCCTGAGGACTTCAATCTACAATGAGCAGTTCTTC
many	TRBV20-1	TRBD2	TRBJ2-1	CSATPGGNEQFF	TGCAGTGCTACGCCGGGGGGGAATGAGCAGTTCTTC
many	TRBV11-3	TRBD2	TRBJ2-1	CASSLGGRGNEQFF	TGTGCCAGCAGCTTGGGCGGGAGAGGCAATGAGCAGTTCTTC